This T cell receptor beta chain derives from a study of OX40 agonist ivuxolimab in advanced cancers. Overall study: About 40% of patients had received prior checkpoint inhibitor therapy. Study-wide findings and caveats: Both CD4+ and CD8+ T cell populations in blood had undergone clonal expansion by week 6 at 0.1 to 3.0 mg/kg.

In regard to this clone: The antigen is unknown.

Germline V CDR1 and CDR2: SGHTA, FQGTGA. Trimming removed 4 bases at V and 1 base at J, with 20 bases between. There are 19 residues in the CDR3. Assay: immunoSEQ multiplex PCR; the TCRdb copy retains only in-frame clones and omits some. The sample shows around 56,000 clones, 70% to 85% of them seen only once. The V call is TRBV7-3, the J call TRBJ2-6; TRBD2 might be the D (7 bases). Material: CD4+ or CD8+ T cells sorted from blood, obtained in a trial of the OX40 agonist ivuxolimab. This clonotype was sampled from an adult with an advanced solid tumor such as melanoma, head and neck, liver or kidney cancer. The CDR3 reads CASSSAVGGGPSGANVLTF. The CDR3 nucleotides read TGTGCCAGCAGCTCCGCGGTAGGCGGGGGCCCTTCTGGGGCCAACGTCCTGACTTTC. The full variable domain, in which reference TRBV7-3 and TRBJ2-6 provide the parts outside the CDR3, is GAGVSQTPSNKVTEKGKYVELRCDPISGHTALYWYRQSLGQGPEFLIYFQGTGAADDSGLPNDRFFAVRPEGSVSTLKIQRTERGDSAVYLCASSSAVGGGPSGANVLTFGAGSRLTVL.